The T cell receptor (beta chain) described here comes from a study of T-cell memory formation after mild COVID-19. The overall study: Clustering of TCRs was largely donor specific. Study-level points and caveats: Second-wave clones that peaked on day 37 lacked confirmed SARS-CoV-2 specificity. Among contracting clones, CD4+ were mainly CM/EM and CD8+ enriched in EMRA.

Employing constant-segment primers, 5'RACE generated TCR alpha and TCR beta cDNA libraries bearing sample barcodes and UMIs. Each CDR3 protein gets one entry after TCRdb re-called the 5' RACE reads with MiXCR. The sample yields fewer than 200,000 distinct CDR3 sequences, about 22% seen once. In this sample, this clonotype turned up a few times. What it binds is unknown. One end of the junction does not line up with germline, which may come from a read error. The germline V gene encodes CDR1 LGHNA and CDR2 YSLEER. This CDR3 region has 17 residues. The chain employs TRBV4-3 and TRBJ2-3; possibly TRBD2 for D (6 bases). The sample consisted of PBMCs or a T cell subset sorted from them (not recorded which). This sequence originates from an adult woman who had mild COVID-19 (a few samples of this study predate the infection). Cell type and time point are not known. The CDR3 sequence is CASSQDRAGSSTDTQYF. In nucleotides, the CDR3 is TGCGCCAGCAGTCAAGATAGGGCGGGATCTAGCACAGATACGCAGTATTTT.